This is a list of T cell receptor beta chains from one sample in a study of shared clonotypes between healthy human individuals. The assay was immunoSEQ multiplex PCR, and TCRdb's table has in-frame clones only and misses some. The top ten clones hold over 1.3% of a sample with about 980,000 clones, approximately 80% of them seen once. The sequenced sample consisted of memory CD4+ T cells sorted from blood. These receptors all come from a young man in good health. Both conserved end residues are trimmed from each CDR3. Fields, in order: V gene, CDR3 protein.

V gene: TRBV6-1; CDR3 protein: ASSSATGHGYT
V gene: TRBV30; CDR3 protein: ASTFARDFTGELF
V gene: TRBV18; CDR3 protein: ASSLSQGVNTEAF
V gene: TRBV15; CDR3 protein: ATSNPNLAGVYEQY
V gene: TRBV7-9; CDR3 protein: ASSPGIDSLREKLF
V gene: TRBV27; CDR3 protein: ASRQGLASTDTQY
V gene: TRBV4-3; CDR3 protein: ASSQGPGTQGTDTQY
V gene: TRBV5-4; CDR3 protein: ASSLAGRDEKLF
V gene: TRBV7-9; CDR3 protein: ASSPPGLRGTEAF
V gene: TRBV10-3; CDR3 protein: AISTQGTGETQY
V gene: TRBV7-6; CDR3 protein: ASSPKGSGRSEQY
V gene: TRBV6-1; CDR3 protein: ASSVQVNTEAF
V gene: TRBV7-2; CDR3 protein: ASSFRQGFNEKLF
V gene: TRBV30; CDR3 protein: AWSEGGKGYEQY
V gene: TRBV6-1; CDR3 protein: ASSDGIEFSPLH
V gene: TRBV10-3; CDR3 protein: AISGEIIADTQY
V gene: TRBV9; CDR3 protein: ASSVATNYEQY
V gene: TRBV2; CDR3 protein: ASSYTSAGTYEQY
V gene: TRBV6-1; CDR3 protein: ASSTQDRPEAF
V gene: TRBV19; CDR3 protein: ASSIGVFRF